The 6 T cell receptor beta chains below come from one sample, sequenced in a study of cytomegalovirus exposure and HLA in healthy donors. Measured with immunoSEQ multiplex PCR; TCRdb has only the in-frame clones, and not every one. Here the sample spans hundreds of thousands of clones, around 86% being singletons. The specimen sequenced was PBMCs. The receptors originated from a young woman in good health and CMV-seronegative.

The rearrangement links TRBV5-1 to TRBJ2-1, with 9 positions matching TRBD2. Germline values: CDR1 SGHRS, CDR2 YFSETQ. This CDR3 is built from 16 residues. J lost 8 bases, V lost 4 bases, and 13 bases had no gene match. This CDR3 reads CASSPKTSGAVDEQFF. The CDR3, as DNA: TGCGCCAGCAGCCCTAAGACTAGCGGTGCTGTGGATGAGCAGTTCTTC.

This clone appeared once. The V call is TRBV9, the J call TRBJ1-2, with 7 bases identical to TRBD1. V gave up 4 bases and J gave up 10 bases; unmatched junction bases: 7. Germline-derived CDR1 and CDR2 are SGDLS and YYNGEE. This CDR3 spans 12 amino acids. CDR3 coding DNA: TGTGCCAGCAGCACCCGGGACAGTGACTACACCTTC. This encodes CASSTRDSDYTF.

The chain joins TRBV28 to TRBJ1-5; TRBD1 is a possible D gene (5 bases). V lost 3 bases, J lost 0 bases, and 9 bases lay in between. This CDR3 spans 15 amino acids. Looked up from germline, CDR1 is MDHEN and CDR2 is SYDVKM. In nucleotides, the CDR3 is TGTGCCAGCAGTTTCGGGGGTTATAGCAATCAGCCCCAGCATTTT. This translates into CASSFGGYSNQPQHF.

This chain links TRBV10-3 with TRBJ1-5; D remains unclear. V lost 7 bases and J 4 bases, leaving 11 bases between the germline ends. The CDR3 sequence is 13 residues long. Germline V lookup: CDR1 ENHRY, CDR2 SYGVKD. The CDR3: CAINGRLNQPQHF. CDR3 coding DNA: TGTGCCATCAATGGCAGGCTAAATCAGCCCCAGCATTTT.

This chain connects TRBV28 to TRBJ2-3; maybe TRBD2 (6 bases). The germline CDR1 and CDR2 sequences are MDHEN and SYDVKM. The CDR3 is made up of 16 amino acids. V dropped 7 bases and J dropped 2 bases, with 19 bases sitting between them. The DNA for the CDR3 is TGTGCCAGCAACACAGGAGGGCCGGGGCACACAGATACGCAGTATTTT. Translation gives CASNTGGPGHTDTQYF. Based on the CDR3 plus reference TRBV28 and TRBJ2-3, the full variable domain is DVKVTQSSRYLVKRTGEKVFLECVQDMDHENMFWYRQDPGLGLRLIYFSYDVKMKEKGDIPEGYSVSREKKERFSLILESASTNQTSMYLCASNTGGPGHTDTQYFGPGTRLTVL.

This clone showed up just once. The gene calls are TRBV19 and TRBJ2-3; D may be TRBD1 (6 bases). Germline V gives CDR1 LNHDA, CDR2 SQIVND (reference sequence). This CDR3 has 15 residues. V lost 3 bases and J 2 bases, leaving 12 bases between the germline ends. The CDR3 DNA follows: TGTGCCAGTAGTATCCCGGGACATATCACAGATACGCAGTATTTT. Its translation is CASSIPGHITDTQYF.